This TCR beta chain was retrieved from a study of T cell repertoires in cytomegalovirus infection. This clonotype was seen a handful of times. Its antigen is not identified. TCRdb itself ran the reads through MiXCR, one entry per CDR3 protein. The sample yields a few hundred thousand distinct CDR3 sequences, 25% to 30% seen once. The material was cultured PBMCs, obtained from culture after CMV antigen stimulation. The sequence came from a human donor in good health (CMV status not recorded). Some clones in this sample may be carry-over from other donors' samples.

The CDR3 nucleotides are TGTGCCAGTAGTGGCGGAGGACAGGGACGCAATGAGCAGTTCTTC. It encodes CASSGGGQGRNEQFF. The rearrangement links TRBV19 to TRBJ2-1, with TRBD1 identical over 8 bases. V was pared by 5 bases and J by 6 bases, with 9 bases of the junction left unmatched. The CDR3 is 15 amino acids. Germline CDR1 reads LNHDA; CDR2 reads SQIVND (reference sequence). Using reference TRBV19 and TRBJ2-1 for the parts outside the CDR3, the full variable domain is DGGITQSPKYLFRKEGQNVTLSCEQNLNHDAMYWYRQDPGQGLRLIYYSQIVNDFQKGDIAEGYSVSREKKESFPLTVTSAQKNPTAFYLCASSGGGQGRNEQFFGPGTRLTVL.